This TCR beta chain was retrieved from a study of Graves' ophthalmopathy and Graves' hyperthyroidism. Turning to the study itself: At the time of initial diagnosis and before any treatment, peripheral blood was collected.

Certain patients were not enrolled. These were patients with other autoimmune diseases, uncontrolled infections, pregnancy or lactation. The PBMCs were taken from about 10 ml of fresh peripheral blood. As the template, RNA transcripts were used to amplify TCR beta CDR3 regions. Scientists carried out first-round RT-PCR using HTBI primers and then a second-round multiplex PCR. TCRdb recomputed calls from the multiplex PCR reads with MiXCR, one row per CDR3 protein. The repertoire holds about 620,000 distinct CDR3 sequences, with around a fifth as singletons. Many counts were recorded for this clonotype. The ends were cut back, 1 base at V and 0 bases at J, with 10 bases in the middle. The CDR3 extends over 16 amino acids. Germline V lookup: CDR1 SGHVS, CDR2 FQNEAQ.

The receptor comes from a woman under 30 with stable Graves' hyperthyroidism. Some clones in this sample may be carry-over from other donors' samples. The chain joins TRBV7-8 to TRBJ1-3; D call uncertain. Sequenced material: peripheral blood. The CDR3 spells CASSLVAGASGNTIYF. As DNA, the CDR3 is TGTGCCAGCAGCTTAGTGGCAGGAGCCTCTGGAAACACCATATATTTT.